The subject of this entry is one TCR beta chain. Sequencing was performed with immunoSEQ multiplex PCR; in TCRdb, only in-frame clones are kept and a portion is missing. The table shows roughly 74,000 clones, with roughly 94% occurring only once. Enrollment shut out patients with autoimmune disease history or systemic immunosuppression. At baseline, cycle 4 day 1, and cycle 7 day 1, blood was sampled. This specimen comes from a study of OX40 agonist ivuxolimab in advanced cancers. Study-level background: At 0.01 to 10 mg/kg, ivuxolimab was administered intravenously to patients every 2 weeks. Partial responses, seen in three patients, involved one hepatocellular carcinoma and two cutaneous melanomas.

CDR1 and CDR2 (germline): SGDLS, YYNGEE. This CDR3 region has 14 residues. Trimming left V 2 bases short and J 2 bases short, with 8 bases between. Sequenced here: CD4+ or CD8+ T cells sorted from blood, sampled in a trial of the OX40 agonist ivuxolimab. This sequence was found in an adult with an advanced solid tumor such as melanoma, head and neck, liver or kidney cancer. This sequence joins TRBV9 and TRBJ2-4; D may be TRBD2 (6 bases). The CDR3 sequence is CASSVRDSKNIQYF. CDR3 coding DNA: TGTGCCAGCAGCGTTCGGGACTCCAAAAACATTCAGTACTTC.